Detailed here is one T cell receptor beta chain. As yet, its antigen is unknown. cDNA libraries of TCR beta carried unique molecular identifiers. TCRdb re-called the PCR reads through MiXCR, storing one row per CDR3 protein. The sample contains roughly 730,000 distinct CDR3 sequences, 25% to 30% of which appear only once. Germline V CDR1 and CDR2: SGHTA, FQGNSA. Trimming cost V 10 bases and J 4 bases, with 19 bases left between them. This CDR3 is 14 amino acids long. This entry is derived from a study of post-analysis software for immune sequencing data. The study's findings and limits: Under the F measure, samples that were prepared in one batch clustered strongly together. Elevated frequency relative to controls characterized four or five TRBV segments in patients, TRBV5-6, TRBV5-1 and TRBV20-1 among them.

Sequenced sample: blood. The receptor was derived from a girl aged 5 to 17 with multiple sclerosis. This chain connects TRBV7-2 to TRBJ1-1; D not certain. This chain's CDR3 is CATLAASFITEAFF. The DNA of the CDR3 is TGTGCCACACTAGCGGCCTCATTTATCACTGAAGCTTTCTTT.